This T cell receptor beta chain is from a study of cytomegalovirus exposure and HLA in healthy donors. Overall study findings and caveats: Most TCR sequences proved rare, with some public TCRs found in many donors. The tendency of first-cohort TCR clusters to co-occur in the 130 or so validation repertoires was identified by a subsequent analysis.

Clones were sequenced by immunoSEQ multiplex PCR, and TCRdb holds only the in-frame ones, with some missing. Of roughly 230,000 clones in the sample, around 91% are singletons; the top ten hold 2.5% to 3.5%. This clone was found once. Its cognate antigen is unknown. Germline CDR1 LNHDA, CDR2 SQIVND (reference sequence). V shed 8 bases and J shed 0 bases, with 17 bases lying between them. The CDR3 sequence is 16 residues long. Specimen: PBMCs. The chain joins TRBV19 to TRBJ1-5, with D hard to call. The receptor was derived from a woman in her thirties in good health and CMV-seronegative. CDR3 amino acids: CASRPRTPTSNQPQHF. The CDR3 DNA is TGTGCCAGTCGACCTCGGACTCCCACTAGCAATCAGCCCCAGCATTTT. The full variable domain, with the rest looked up from reference TRBV19 and TRBJ1-5, is DGGITQSPKYLFRKEGQNVTLSCEQNLNHDAMYWYRQDPGQGLRLIYYSQIVNDFQKGDIAEGYSVSREKKESFPLTVTSAQKNPTAFYLCASRPRTPTSNQPQHFGDGTRLSIL.